This T cell receptor beta chain was observed in a study of blood T cell repertoires in COVID-19. Study-level information: Researchers got acute and convalescent COVID-19 samples from the United States, Italy and Spain. PBMCs, B-cell-depleted T cells, or T cells provided the cDNA or gDNA that made up the material.

As processed by the authors: From reference gene primer amplification, estimates of nucleated cell counts were derived. Repertoires were generated with immunoSEQ multiplex PCR, while TCRdb's copy carries only in-frame clones and drops some. For V, J and clone size, that table is used; D and trimming come from the DNA. The profile covers about 490,000 clones, with approximately 85% appearing a single time and 3% to 4% taken by the ten largest. Germline lookup yields CDR1 SGHRS and CDR2 YFSETQ. This CDR3 region has 14 residues. The V gene end was trimmed by 4 bases and the J gene end by 6 bases; junction bases not matched to a gene: 3.

The sample taken for sequencing was peripheral blood. The chain is built from TRBV5-1 and TRBJ2-3, with 12 bases identical to TRBD2. This TCR was recovered from a human donor in a cohort sampled during active COVID-19. The CDR3 DNA sequence: TGCGCCAGCAGCCTAGCGGGAGGGGACGATACGCAGTATTTT. Translating it yields CASSLAGGDDTQYF.